What follows describes a single T cell receptor beta chain. Its antigen is not known. The sample originates from a study of cytomegalovirus exposure and HLA in healthy donors. The overall study: Among 398 genotyped donors, around 77% fell in the Caucasian-associated ancestry cluster. Study results and caveats: The study put under 200 TCR beta chains on its list as cytomegalovirus-associated. Most likely, a cluster of highly shared sequence variants arose as a sequencing artifact.

PCR used 60 Vbeta primers and 13 Jbeta primers. Sequencing was performed with immunoSEQ multiplex PCR; in TCRdb, only in-frame clones are kept and a portion is missing. The table has about 150,000 clones, more than 7.5% seen once. Germline assignment: CDR1 GTSNPN and CDR2 SVGIG (reference sequence). Trimming pared 6 bases from V and 4 bases from J, leaving 12 bases between. The CDR3 length is 13 residues. Sequencing used PBMCs. This receptor was taken from a man in his fifties or sixties in good health and CMV-seronegative. The chain employs TRBV30 and TRBJ1-4; D is unresolved. CDR3 region: CACITGGNEKLFF. The CDR3 coding sequence is TGTGCCTGCATAACCGGCGGTAATGAAAAACTGTTTTTT.